Listed here are 29 T cell receptor beta chains from one sample, sequenced in a study of Tregs in tolerant kidney transplant recipients (dated by TCRdb to between 2019 and 2020). Library preparation employed the immunoSEQ multiplex PCR assay. Not all clones reach the TCRdb copy of this immuneACCESS table, which keeps in-frame sequences only. Checked studies attribute under half of the gap to unresolved V genes and leave the rest unexplained. This sample has about 64,000 clones in its table, and less than 98% of those were observed once. The ten largest account for 0.3% to 0.35% of the sample. Taken with the paper, the label for time point translates to: blood sample drawn before combined kidney and bone marrow transplant. The sample consisted of Tregs from blood, taken before the transplant. All receptors derive from a human donor who received a combined kidney and bone marrow transplant.

The chain recombines TRBV5-4 with TRBJ2-5, with TRBD2 matching 7 bases. CDR3 size: 12 residues. Germline trimming cut 7 bases from V and 7 bases from J; bases unmatched to any gene: 7. CDR1 and CDR2 (germline): SGHNT, YYREEE (reference sequence). CDR3 nucleotides: TGTGCCAGCTTGGGCGGGGGTGGGACCCAGTACTTC. It specifies CASLGGGGTQYF. The whole variable domain, remainder taken from reference TRBV5-4 and TRBJ2-5, is ETGVTQSPTHLIKTRGQQVTLRCSSQSGHNTVSWYQQALGQGPQFIFQYYREEENGRGNFPPRFSGLQFPNYSSELNVNALELDDSALYLCASLGGGGTQYFGPGTRLLVL.

The J gene is TRBJ2-1, the V gene TRBV18; the match to TRBD2 covers 15 bases. Germline V gene lookup returns CDR1 KGHSH and CDR2 LQKENI. With V trimmed by 6 bases and J by 9 bases, 6 bases remained unmatched. This CDR3 is 15 amino acids long. CDR3 bases: TGTGCCAGCTCGCCTGGACTAGCGGGGGGGGGTGAGCAGTTCTTC. It encodes CASSPGLAGGGEQFF.

The genes are TRBV6-1 and TRBJ2-3; TRBD2 matches at 15 bases. The length of the CDR3 is 15 residues. CDR1 and CDR2 from the germline V gene are MNHNS and SASEGT. With V trimmed by 3 bases and J by 6 bases, 1 base remained unmatched. The CDR3 nucleotides are TGTGCCAGCAGTGAGGGGACTAGCGGGGGGGATACGCAGTATTTT. It specifies CASSEGTSGGDTQYF.

Only one count was recorded for this clone. The chain combines TRBV7-3 with TRBJ1-2; 9 bases map to TRBD1. V was pared by 5 bases and J by 10 bases, with 5 bases of the junction left unmatched. Germline CDR1 SGHTA, CDR2 FQGTGA. The CDR3 sequence is 12 residues long. CDR3 region: CASSRDRAYYTF. DNA of the CDR3: TGTGCCAGCAGCAGGGACAGGGCTTACTACACCTTC.

This rearrangement joins TRBV28 to TRBJ2-3; the match to TRBD2 covers 12 bases. The CDR3 runs 15 residues. V shed 3 bases, J shed 5 bases, and the junction held 3 bases outside the gene matches. The germline CDR1 and CDR2 sequences are MDHEN and SYDVKM. As DNA, the CDR3 is TGTGCCAGCAGTTTGCTAGCGGGGGGGAAAGATACGCAGTATTTT. Its protein is CASSLLAGGKDTQYF.

The V and J genes are TRBV28 and TRBJ1-5, with TRBD1 identical over 7 bases. V shed 5 bases, J shed 6 bases, and the junction held 7 bases outside the gene matches. The CDR3 covers 14 residues. Looked up from germline, CDR1 is MDHEN and CDR2 is SYDVKM. The CDR3 is CASSPRQGAQPQHF. CDR3 coding DNA: TGTGCCAGCAGTCCAAGACAGGGTGCTCAGCCCCAGCATTTT.

CDR3 sequence: CASSLGGSGQGAYGYTF. CDR3 bases: TGCGCCAGCAGCTTGGGGGGATCAGGACAGGGGGCTTACGGCTACACCTTC. The chain employs TRBV5-1 and TRBJ1-2, with TRBD1 matching 11 bases. Trimming at V came to 0 bases and at J to 8 bases, leaving 12 bases not matched to a gene. The germline gives CDR1 SGHRS, CDR2 YFSETQ. This CDR3 region has 17 residues.

This chain uses TRBV18 with TRBJ1-5; D is perhaps TRBD1 (6 bases). Germline assignment: CDR1 KGHSH and CDR2 LQKENI. Trimming pared 6 bases from V and 5 bases from J, leaving 14 bases between. The CDR3 runs to 14 residues. CDR3 nucleotide sequence: TGTGCCAGCTCTAGTAGAGGGGGTGATCAGCCCCAGCATTTT. This codes for CASSSRGGDQPQHF.

The chain is built from TRBV2 and TRBJ2-1; D uncertain. The CDR3 runs 15 residues. Trimming pared 6 bases from V and 2 bases from J, leaving 14 bases between. The germline V gene has CDR1 SNHLY and CDR2 FYNNEI. The CDR3 loop is CASSPSGWPYNEQFF. The CDR3 coding sequence is TGTGCCAGCAGCCCTAGTGGGTGGCCCTACAATGAGCAGTTCTTC.

The CDR3 region is CASSRDRVSYEQYF. The CDR3 DNA follows: TGTGCCAGTAGCCGGGACAGGGTCTCCTACGAGCAGTACTTC. V gene TRBV19 combines with J gene TRBJ2-7, with 9 bases aligning to TRBD1. The CDR3 runs 14 residues. Trimming at V came to 6 bases and at J to 0 bases, leaving 3 bases not matched to a gene. Germline CDR1 reads LNHDA; CDR2 reads SQIVND (reference sequence).

The chain joins TRBV14 to TRBJ2-3, with a possible D match to TRBD2 (5 bases). The CDR3 runs 16 residues. Per germline, CDR1 SGHDN and CDR2 FVKESK. Trimming took off 4 bases at V and 4 bases at J, with 18 bases between the two ends. CDR3 loop: CASSLRVGSYSDTQYF. The CDR3 region has the DNA TGTGCCAGCAGCCTCCGAGTAGGGAGTTACTCAGATACGCAGTATTTT. Looking up the rest from reference TRBV14 and TRBJ2-3 gives the full variable domain: EAGVTQFPSHSVIEKGQTVTLRCDPISGHDNLYWYRRVMGKEIKFLLHFVKESKQDESGMPNNRFLAERTGGTYSTLKVQPAELEDSGVYFCASSLRVGSYSDTQYFGPGTRLTVL.

V is TRBV6-6 and J is TRBJ1-2; 9 nucleotides align to TRBD1. V gave up 2 bases and J gave up 4 bases; unmatched junction bases: 5. The germline V gene has CDR1 MNHNY and CDR2 SVGAGI (reference sequence). This CDR3 comprises 15 residues. Here the CDR3 reads CASSYPGQGGYGYTF. The CDR3 nucleotides are TGTGCCAGCAGTTACCCGGGACAGGGAGGCTATGGCTACACCTTC.

The gene calls are TRBV7-3 and TRBJ2-1; TRBD2 matches 8 bases. The CDR3 length is 15 residues. Trimming took 5 bases from V and 0 from J; bases not matched to a gene: 3. The germline V gene has CDR1 SGHTA and CDR2 FQGTGA. CDR3 coding DNA: TGTGCCAGCAGCCACGGGACTAGCTCCTACAATGAGCAGTTCTTC. Protein: CASSHGTSSYNEQFF.

The chain links TRBV5-1 to TRBJ2-1; the match to TRBD1 covers 7 bases. Germline lookup yields CDR1 SGHRS and CDR2 YFSETQ. J lost 8 bases, V lost 0 bases, and 8 bases had no gene match. This CDR3 spans 15 amino acids. The CDR3 coding sequence is TGCGCCAGCAGCTTGGACGCGACAGGGATAGATGAGCAGTTCTTC. Its translation: CASSLDATGIDEQFF.

The V gene is TRBV4-2, the J gene TRBJ2-1, with D possibly being TRBD2 (6 bases). Trimming shortened V by 1 base and J by 0 bases, and 10 bases separated the two germline ends. Germline-derived CDR1 and CDR2 are LGHNA and YNFKEQ. The CDR3 covers 16 residues. The chain's CDR3 is CASSQVGGSSYNEQFF. In DNA form, the CDR3 reads TGTGCCAGCAGCCAAGTTGGGGGGAGCTCCTACAATGAGCAGTTCTTC.

This chain joins TRBV10-3 and TRBJ1-2, with a weak D call TRBD1 (5 bases). The CDR3 is made up of 13 amino acids. V lost 2 bases and J 5 bases, leaving 9 bases between the germline ends. Looked up from germline, CDR1 is ENHRY and CDR2 is SYGVKD. The CDR3 coding sequence is TGTGCCATCAGTGAGCCCGGGGGTTATGGCTACACCTTC. This translates into CAISEPGGYGYTF.

V is TRBV29-1 and J is TRBJ2-6, with D perhaps matching TRBD2 (6 bases). The CDR3 is made up of 19 amino acids. CDR1 SQVTM and CDR2 ANQGSEA come from the germline V gene. Trimming pared 1 base from V and 3 bases from J, leaving 22 bases between. Here the CDR3 reads CSVEGGPGEWGSGANVLTF. In DNA form, the CDR3 reads TGCAGCGTTGAAGGGGGACCGGGGGAGTGGGGAAGTGGGGCCAACGTCCTGACTTTC.

CDR3 DNA sequence: TGTGCCAGCAGAAGGGAGGCGGGCACCGGGGAGCTGTTTTTT. The encoded protein is CASRREAGTGELFF. The genes are TRBV7-3 and TRBJ2-2; the D gene is possibly TRBD2 (6 bases). Germline lookup yields CDR1 SGHTA and CDR2 FQGTGA. This CDR3 contains 14 residues. V was cut by 6 bases and J by 4 bases, with 12 bases left in between.

The chain carries TRBV29-1 and TRBJ1-1; no clear D. The CDR3 sequence is 11 residues long. The germline gives CDR1 SQVTM, CDR2 ANQGSEA. V gave up 3 bases and J gave up 1 base, with 3 bases separating them. The DNA for the CDR3 is TGCAGCGTTGACTGGAACACTGAAGCTTTCTTT. It codes for CSVDWNTEAFF.

J is TRBJ2-7 and V is TRBV15; 8 bases align to TRBD1. There are 16 residues in the CDR3. The V segment lost 1 base and the J segment 1 base; nucleotides outside the gene matches: 6. Germline V lookup: CDR1 LNHNV, CDR2 YYDKDF (reference sequence). CDR3 sequence: CATSRGGTGGSYEQYF. The CDR3, as DNA: TGTGCCACCAGCAGAGGAGGAACAGGGGGGTCCTACGAGCAGTACTTC.

The V gene is TRBV11-3, the J gene TRBJ2-5; possibly TRBD2 for D (6 bases). The CDR3 consists of 13 residues. Germline V CDR1 and CDR2: SGHNT, YENEEA. V lost 3 bases and J 2 bases, leaving 7 bases between the germline ends. CDR3 sequence: CASSLRDQETQYF. CDR3 nucleotide sequence: TGTGCCAGCAGCTTGCGGGATCAAGAGACCCAGTACTTC.

The chain carries TRBV29-1 and TRBJ2-1; 11 bases agree with TRBD2. The V segment lost 8 bases and the J segment 4 bases; nucleotides outside the gene matches: 7. Germline CDR1 is SQVTM and CDR2 is ANQGSEA. The CDR3 spans 14 residues. CDR3 DNA: TGCAGCATGATCGTAGCGGGAGGGTACAATGAGCAGTTCTTC. Protein product: CSMIVAGGYNEQFF.

This chain links TRBV7-6 with TRBJ2-5; no clear D gene. V lost 3 bases to trimming and J lost 8 bases, with 10 bases between them. The CDR3 has 12 amino acids. CDR1 SGHVS and CDR2 FNYEAQ come from the germline V gene. CDR3 amino acids: CASSLPGGTQYF. In DNA, the CDR3 is TGTGCCAGCAGCTTGCCCGGTGGTACCCAGTACTTC.

The J gene is TRBJ2-7, the V gene TRBV7-3; 11 nucleotides agree with TRBD2. With V trimmed by 2 bases and J by 4 bases, 7 bases remained unmatched. This CDR3 region has 16 residues. Germline V gene data show CDR1 as SGHTA and CDR2 as FQGTGA. In DNA form, the CDR3 reads TGTGCCAGCAGCTTATACGGACTAGCGGGCCCGTACGAGCAGTACTTC. Its protein product is CASSLYGLAGPYEQYF.

This clone was counted many times. The rearrangement joins TRBV30 to TRBJ2-7; the match to TRBD2 covers 12 bases. The CDR3 contains 19 residues. The J segment lost 6 bases and the V segment lost 2 bases, leaving 20 bases of the junction unmatched. Germline assignment: CDR1 GTSNPN and CDR2 SVGIG (reference sequence). The CDR3 DNA sequence: TGTGCCTGGAGTCGCCGCGGACTAGCGGGGATCCCACGGGGGGTCGAGCAGTACTTC. Translation: CAWSRRGLAGIPRGVEQYF.

This chain uses TRBV5-1 with TRBJ1-2; tentative D call: TRBD1 (5 bases). Trimming cost V 4 bases and J 5 bases, with 12 bases left between them. This CDR3 is built from 13 residues. Germline assignment: CDR1 SGHRS and CDR2 YFSETQ. The CDR3 region has the DNA TGCGCCAGCAGCCCCGCGGCAGGGTATGGCTACACCTTC. Residues: CASSPAAGYGYTF. Combining the CDR3 with reference TRBV5-1 and TRBJ1-2 gives the whole variable domain KAGVTQTPRYLIKTRGQQVTLSCSPISGHRSVSWYQQTPGQGLQFLFEYFSETQRNKGNFPGRFSGRQFSNSRSEMNVSTLELGDSALYLCASSPAAGYGYTFGSGTRLTVV.

The V and J genes are TRBV28 and TRBJ1-2, with 8 bases aligning to TRBD1. CDR3 length equals 15 residues. With 7 bases clipped from V and 5 bases from J, the junction kept 12 bases outside the gene matches. Germline V gene sequence: CDR1 MDHEN, CDR2 SYDVKM. DNA for the CDR3: TGTGCCAGCACCCCCCTAAGACAGGGGATTTATGGCTACACCTTC. Translation: CASTPLRQGIYGYTF.

The chain uses TRBV1 and TRBJ2-2; whether TRBD2, the table's D call, matches the DNA was not checked. TRBV1 is described as a pseudogene. The CDR3 spans 12 residues. CDR3 amino acids: CTSSPLTGELFF. CDR3 nucleotides: TGCACCAGCAGCCCCCTCACCGGGGAGCTGTTTTTT.

V usage is TRBV30 and J usage is TRBJ2-7, with D unresolved. CDR1 is GTSNPN, CDR2 SVGIG, per germline (reference sequence). The CDR3 spans 11 residues. Trimming took off 3 bases at V and 3 bases at J, with 6 bases between the two ends. CDR3 coding DNA: TGTGCCTGGAGCTTCAGCTACGAGCAGTACTTC. Protein sequence: CAWSFSYEQYF.